This T cell receptor beta chain comes out of a study of blood T cell repertoires in COVID-19. About the research overall: COVID-19 samples from acute and convalescent phases originated in the United States, Italy and Spain. PBMCs, B-cell-depleted T cells, or T cells were the source of the cDNA or gDNA that made up the material.

The assay was immunoSEQ multiplex PCR, and TCRdb's table has in-frame clones only and misses some. The sample holds around 370,000 clones; 88% are singletons and the top ten take 1.2%. Participant age was roughly 18 to 100 years, and participants resided in about 25 US areas. Cohort 3 recovery required two negative PCRs, clearance, or symptom resolution. V lost 4 bases to trimming and J lost 5 bases; unmatched junction nucleotides: 4. The germline gives CDR1 SGHDT, CDR2 YYEEEE. The CDR3 is made up of 13 amino acids. The receptor comes from a young woman who had recovered from COVID-19. This chain connects TRBV5-6 to TRBJ2-5, with 8 bases identical to TRBD1. The specimen was PBMCs or T cells enriched from blood (not recorded which). The DNA for the CDR3 is TGTGCCAGCAGCCATGACAGGGGTGAGACCCAGTACTTC. Its protein product is CASSHDRGETQYF. The full variable domain, rest sourced from reference TRBV5-6 and TRBJ2-5, is DAGVTQSPTHLIKTRGQQVTLRCSPKSGHDTVSWYQQALGQGPQFIFQYYEEEERQRGNFPDRFSGHQFPNYSSELNVNALLLGDSALYLCASSHDRGETQYFGPGTRLLVL.